This TCR beta chain was recovered during a study of shared clonotypes between healthy human individuals. This clone came up once. Data came from immunoSEQ multiplex PCR; TCRdb stores just in-frame clones and leaves some out. This sample has about 800,000 clones, with 90% to 97% found just once. The V segment lost 8 bases and the J segment 3 bases; nucleotides outside the gene matches: 14. The CDR3 covers 17 residues. The germline V gene encodes CDR1 LNHDA and CDR2 SQIVND (reference sequence). Selected positively for CCR7 and CD45RO-negative, naive CD8 cells excluded terminally differentiated effector memory CD45RA+ cells.

The clonotype comes from a man younger than 45 in good health. The rearrangement links TRBV19 to TRBJ2-1, with TRBD1 identical over 9 bases. The sequenced sample was naive CD8+ T cells sorted from blood. The CDR3 here is CASSSRFRDRVYNEQFF. The CDR3, as DNA: TGTGCCAGTTCCTCCCGTTTTAGGGACAGGGTCTACAATGAGCAGTTCTTC.